One sample yielded the 11 T cell receptor beta chains listed below, sequenced in a study of T-cell memory formation after mild COVID-19. TCRdb passed the 5' RACE reads through MiXCR, listing each CDR3 protein once. Among 90,000 to 120,000 distinct CDR3 sequences listed, around 10% were seen once. The sequenced material came from PBMCs or a T cell subset sorted from them (not recorded which). These receptors all stem from a man aged 18 to 30 who had mild COVID-19 (a few samples of this study predate the infection). Cell type and time point are not known.

The genes are TRBV6-2 or TRBV6-3 and TRBJ2-7; tentatively, D is TRBD1 (6 bases). The CDR3 length is 15 residues. V lost 7 bases and J 2 bases, leaving 18 bases between the germline ends. The germline gives CDR1 MNHEY, CDR2 SVGEGT. CDR3 in amino acids: CASTPGQGLTYEQYF. CDR3 bases: TGTGCCAGCACCCCCGGGCAGGGGTTAACCTACGAGCAGTACTTC.

The chain links TRBV6-2 or TRBV6-3 to TRBJ2-3; D unresolved. The V end lost 8 bases, the J end lost 1 base, and 13 bases lay between the germline ends. CDR1 and CDR2 (germline): MNHEY, SVGEGT. The CDR3 has 14 amino acids. CDR3 sequence: CASSMGMGTDTQYF. The CDR3 nucleotides are TGTGCCAGCTCAATGGGCATGGGCACAGATACGCAGTATTTT.

The genes are TRBV4-3 and TRBJ2-7; TRBD2 aligns across 9 bases. Germline values: CDR1 LGHNA, CDR2 YSLEER. The CDR3 consists of 15 residues. Trimming at V came to 7 bases and at J to 3 bases, leaving 10 bases not matched to a gene. This chain's CDR3 is CASTFERGASYEQYF. Here the CDR3 DNA reads TGCGCCAGCACCTTTGAGCGGGGGGCCAGCTACGAGCAGTACTTC.

This clonotype turned up a few times. This sequence joins TRBV7-2 and TRBJ1-2; 10 nucleotides align to TRBD1. V shed 5 bases and J 4 bases; nucleotides not matched to a gene: 13. Germline values: CDR1 SGHTA, CDR2 FQGNSA. There are 17 residues in the CDR3. This CDR3 reads CASSPTYPGQGSYGYTF. The CDR3 DNA is TGTGCCAGCAGCCCGACGTATCCGGGACAGGGGAGCTATGGCTACACCTTC.

The chain joins TRBV20-1 to TRBJ2-1; 7 bases map to TRBD1. CDR3 size: 13 residues. Germline V gene data show CDR1 as DFQATT and CDR2 as SNEGSKA (reference sequence). J gave up 7 bases and V 8 bases, and 11 bases lay outside the gene matches. This CDR3 reads CSHFRDSRNEQFF. CDR3 DNA: TGCAGTCACTTCCGGGACAGTCGAAATGAGCAGTTCTTC.

The genes are TRBV11-2 and TRBJ1-5, with TRBD1 matching 7 bases. CDR1 SGHAT and CDR2 FQNNGV come from the germline V gene. V was clipped by 6 bases and J by 6 bases; unmatched bases: 11. The CDR3 consists of 15 residues. The CDR3 protein is CASSLGGTYGQPQHF. DNA for the CDR3: TGTGCCAGCAGTCTAGGGGGCACGTACGGTCAGCCCCAGCATTTT.

This chain uses TRBV6-5 with TRBJ2-7; 11 nucleotides line up with TRBD2. The junction had 10 bases not matched to a gene; V was cut back by 8 bases and J by 1 base. From germline, CDR1 is MNHEY and CDR2 SVGAGI. The CDR3 is made up of 16 amino acids. CDR3 protein: CASGTNLAGGSYEQYF. The CDR3 nucleotides are TGTGCCAGCGGGACCAATCTAGCGGGGGGATCCTACGAGCAGTACTTC.

The chain uses TRBV3-1 and TRBJ2-2; TRBD2 aligns across 9 bases. Trimming removed 5 bases from V and 17 bases from J; junction bases left unmatched: 12. The CDR3 covers 13 residues. Germline V CDR1 and CDR2: LGHDT, YNNKEL (reference sequence). The CDR3 sequence is CASSTPSGEPFFF. For the CDR3, the DNA is TGTGCCAGCAGCACTCCTAGCGGGGAGCCTTTTTTTTTT.

V usage is TRBV7-6 and J usage is TRBJ2-1; 9 nucleotides agree with TRBD1. Germline CDR1 SGHVS, CDR2 FNYEAQ. V was pared by 4 bases and J by 5 bases, with 9 bases of the junction left unmatched. The CDR3 length is 16 residues. DNA of the CDR3: TGTGCCAGCAGCTCCGGGACAGGGCTTAGGCACAATGAGCAGTTCTTC. This codes for CASSSGTGLRHNEQFF.

This clonotype was seen only a few times. The CDR3 protein is CASSFTDTWETQYF. The CDR3 bases are TGTGCCAGCAGTTTTACGGACACCTGGGAGACCCAGTACTTC. The V call is TRBV12-3 or TRBV12-4, the J call TRBJ2-5; maybe TRBD1 (5 bases). With 3 bases removed from V and 5 bases from J, the gap between germline ends came to 13 bases. The CDR3 spans 14 residues.

This chain connects TRBV7-6 to TRBJ1-1; D remains unclear. Germline-derived CDR1 and CDR2 are SGHVS and FNYEAQ. V lost 1 base to trimming and J lost 1 base, with 4 bases between them. The CDR3 contains 13 residues. The CDR3 nucleotides are TGTGCCAGCAGCTTAGAAAGGAACACTGAAGCTTTCTTT. Amino acid sequence: CASSLERNTEAFF.